This T cell receptor beta chain was profiled in a study of T cells expressing NK-cell markers (dated by TCRdb to the early 2020s). Broadly, across the study: TCR beta-chain repertoires were profiled in sorted CD3+CD56+NKG2C+, CD3+CD56+NKG2C- and CD3+CD56-NKG2C+ T-cell subsets from seven or eight donors. Among the eight sequenced donors, seven were HCMV-seropositive and one was HCMV-seronegative. Randomly selected healthy volunteers, three men and five women, were used as the eight sequenced donors. Illumina HiSeq 2000/2500, MiSeq or NextSeq was used to sequence libraries as 2 x 150 bp reads. Results and caveats for the whole study, not just this receptor: It remained unclear whether the expanded NKG2C-expressing T cell clones were specific for HCMV antigens. For roughly six donors, the dominant CD3+CD56+NKG2C+ clonotypes were among the top 10 CD8+ clonotypes and accounted for 1.0-7.0% of CD8+ T cells. Those dominant clonotypes were again the most abundant among CD3+CD56-NKG2C+ cells in a handful of donors, at about 25-65%.

Concerning this clonotype itself: This clone's antigen is unknown.

The data were produced on an Illumina HiSeq 2000. The TCR beta cDNA libraries were made using 5'RACE template switching, a step that added both a universal primer site and unique molecular identifiers. Synthesis of cDNA was primed from the TCR beta constant segment and was followed by two consecutive PCR amplification steps. In the authors' own workflow: MIGEC was used to demultiplex reads and group reads by UMI, and MiTCR was used to assemble and quantify clonotypes. To remove erroneous sequences, TCR cDNA sequences were retained only when supported by two or more reads. Downstream repertoire analysis used the tcR package, and clonotypes were matched across fractions by CDR3 nucleotide sequence plus V segment. VDJmatch was used to annotate antigen specificity against VDJdb, with one amino acid substitution in CDR3 allowed. After TCRdb reprocessed the reads, each CDR3 protein sequence was kept as one row, without DNA. TCRdb, not the authors, supplied the V and J calls. In this sample's table one finds 500,000 to 700,000 distinct CDR3 sequences. Roughly 3.4% of the sample lies in the top ten.

A commercial ELISA kit detecting HCMV-specific IgG in serum was used to determine HCMV serostatus. Peripheral blood mononuclear cells were isolated from blood by Ficoll density gradient centrifugation. The CDR3, cysteine through phenylalanine, is 19 amino acids long. The entry carries no DNA sequence. The germline V gene specifies SNHLY as CDR1 and FYNNEI as CDR2. This receptor was taken from a man between 18 and 29 years old in good health. Donor details come from another sample of the same person, matched by shared clones. The chain uses TRBV2 and TRBJ2-6; TCRdb lists TRBD2, though no DNA is available to test this call. Sequenced sample: blood T cells: a sorted CD56 or NKG2C T cell subset, CD4+ or CD8+ T cells, or bulk PBMC T cells (not recorded which). The CDR3 region: CASSGTSGSASSGANVLTF.